The 22 T cell receptor beta chains below were found in one sample sequenced in a study of cytomegalovirus exposure and HLA in healthy donors. Use of 60 Vbeta and 13 Jbeta primers characterized the PCR. Here immunoSEQ multiplex PCR was the method, and the copy in TCRdb shows in-frame clones only, minus some. This table holds 70,000 to 85,000 clones. The sample consisted of PBMCs. The receptor source for this set is a female donor in good health and CMV-seropositive.

This chain links TRBV27 with TRBJ2-1; 7 bases are shared with TRBD1. After removal of 3 bases from V and 4 bases from J, the junction contained 3 bases not matched to a gene. The germline V gene has CDR1 MNHEY and CDR2 SMNVEV (reference sequence). CDR3 length equals 14 residues. The CDR3 sequence: CASSFNRGYNEQFF. The CDR3 DNA sequence: TGTGCCAGCAGTTTTAACAGGGGTTACAATGAGCAGTTCTTC.

The genes are TRBV23-1 and TRBJ1-1; D uncertain. TRBV23-1 is an ORF for which the function is uncertain. The V end lost 0 bases, the J end lost 2 bases, and 10 bases lay between the germline ends. There are 15 residues in the CDR3. CDR3 sequence reads: CASSQSRILNTEAFF. In nucleotides, the CDR3 is TGCGCCAGCAGTCAATCGCGGATCCTCAACACTGAAGCTTTCTTT.

The gene calls are TRBV6-1 and TRBJ2-1; D is unresolved. This CDR3 spans 14 amino acids. The germline V and J ends were trimmed by 6 bases and 0 bases, with 9 bases remaining between them. CDR1 is MNHNS and CDR2 is SASEGT in the germline V gene. DNA of the CDR3: TGTGCCAGCAGAACTCCCGACTCCTACAATGAGCAGTTCTTC. This encodes CASRTPDSYNEQFF.

The chain couples TRBV7-9 to TRBJ1-2, with a tentative D call TRBD1 (5 bases). The V and J ends lost 3 bases and 4 bases respectively, with 12 bases between them. Germline loops: CDR1 SEHNR, CDR2 FQNEAQ (reference sequence). This CDR3 is built from 14 residues. The CDR3 loop is CASSLPRVGYGYTF. CDR3 coding DNA: TGTGCCAGCAGCTTGCCCAGGGTTGGCTATGGCTACACCTTC.

V gene TRBV9 combines with J gene TRBJ1-1; D unclear. Per the germline V gene, CDR1 is SGDLS and CDR2 is YYNGEE. The ends were cut back, 10 bases at V and 7 bases at J, with 8 bases in the middle. The CDR3 has 9 residues. As DNA, the CDR3 is TGTGCCGGCCACCGTGAAGCTTTCTTT. This translates into CAGHREAFF.

Points on this clone: One end of the junction does not line up with germline, which may come from a read error. The rearrangement links TRBV30 to TRBJ2-3; the D gene is possibly TRBD2 (5 bases). The CDR3 totals 15 residues. The germline CDR1 and CDR2 sequences are GTSNPN and SVGIG (reference sequence). As DNA, the CDR3 is TGTGCCGGGAGTGTCAGGTCCCGCCCCACAGATACGCAGTATTTT. It encodes CAGSVRSRPTDTQYF. The full variable domain, in which reference TRBV30 and TRBJ2-3 provide the parts outside the CDR3, is SQTIHQWPATLVQPVGSPLSLECTVEGTSNPNLYWYRQAAGRGLQLLFYSVGIGQISSEVPQNLSASRPQDRQFILSSKKLLLSDSGFYLCAGSVRSRPTDTQYFGPGTRLTVL.

V and J are TRBV6-4 and TRBJ2-1, with 8 nucleotides matching TRBD2. Germline V gene sequence: CDR1 MRHNA, CDR2 SNTAGT. This CDR3 contains 15 residues. Trimming cost V 0 bases and J 9 bases; bases outside gene matches: 7. CDR3 in DNA: TGTGCCAGCAGTGACTCTTGGACGGGAGGGGGTGAGCAGTTCTTC. As protein: CASSDSWTGGGEQFF.

J is TRBJ1-1 and V is TRBV29-1; D might be TRBD1 (6 bases). V was shortened by 0 bases and J by 3 bases, with 11 bases between the two germline ends. CDR1 and CDR2 (germline): SQVTM, ANQGSEA. The CDR3 length is 14 residues. DNA for the CDR3: TGCAGCGTTGAAGAAGCACAGGGCGACACTGAAGCTTTCTTT. As protein: CSVEEAQGDTEAFF.

CDR3 coding DNA: TGTGCCAGCAGCTTAGGGACTAATTCGGAGACCCAGTACTTC. Protein: CASSLGTNSETQYF. The chain combines TRBV7-9 with TRBJ2-5; a possible D gene is TRBD2 (6 bases). The V gene's germline CDR1 is SEHNR and CDR2 FQNEAQ (reference sequence). The CDR3 sequence is 14 residues long. The V and J ends lost 1 base and 5 bases respectively, with 11 bases between them.

The rearrangement links TRBV29-1 to TRBJ1-1; no clear D gene. The CDR3 covers 15 residues. Germline V gene data show CDR1 as SQVTM and CDR2 as ANQGSEA. Trimming shortened V by 3 bases and J by 2 bases, and 16 bases separated the two germline ends. The CDR3 bases are TGCAGCGTTGACGCCCTGGGAGGAGCAAACACTGAAGCTTTCTTT. It translates to CSVDALGGANTEAFF.

CDR3 in amino acids: CASSEAGGASLYGYTF. For the CDR3, the DNA is TGTGCCAGCAGTGAAGCAGGGGGGGCCTCCCTCTATGGCTACACCTTC. V is TRBV2 and J is TRBJ1-2; weak D call: TRBD1 (6 bases). Germline V lookup: CDR1 SNHLY, CDR2 FYNNEI. This CDR3 comprises 16 residues. V was pared by 0 bases and J by 4 bases, with 15 bases between.

The J gene is TRBJ1-6, the V gene TRBV9, with a weak D call TRBD1 (5 bases). The germline CDR1 and CDR2 sequences are SGDLS and YYNGEE. Trimming took 4 bases from V and 14 from J, leaving 19 bases between them. CDR3 length: 14 amino acids. The CDR3 reads CASSSSGNLGALHF. The CDR3 bases are TGTGCCAGCAGCTCTTCAGGGAACCTTGGAGCCCTCCACTTT.

The chain links TRBV30 to TRBJ2-3; 12 nucleotides align to TRBD2. V was clipped by 7 bases and J by 3 bases; unmatched bases: 14. Germline CDR1 and CDR2: GTSNPN and SVGIG (reference sequence). The CDR3 covers 17 residues. CDR3 coding DNA: TGTGCCTTCATCTCCCTCCTAGCGGGAGGGCCGACAGATACGCAGTATTTT. It codes for CAFISLLAGGPTDTQYF.

V and J are TRBV7-9 and TRBJ2-7, with a weak D call TRBD1 (5 bases). V dropped 4 bases and J dropped 7 bases, with 8 bases sitting between them. CDR3 size: 11 residues. Germline lookup yields CDR1 SEHNR and CDR2 FQNEAQ (reference sequence). This chain's CDR3 is CASSSDTEQYF. CDR3 bases: TGTGCCAGCAGCTCGGACACAGAGCAGTACTTC.

The genes are TRBV10-3 and TRBJ2-5; possibly TRBD2 for D (6 bases). V was trimmed by 1 base and J by 1 base, leaving 10 bases between them. Germline loops: CDR1 ENHRY, CDR2 SYGVKD. This CDR3 region has 15 residues. The CDR3 reads CAISEWGSGQETQYF. The CDR3 DNA sequence: TGTGCCATCAGTGAGTGGGGTAGCGGCCAAGAGACCCAGTACTTC.

CDR3 nucleotides: TGTGCCAGCCGGGATCCGGGGAGCTCCTACGAGCAGTACTTC. Translated, it gives CASRDPGSSYEQYF. The rearrangement joins TRBV28 to TRBJ2-7; perhaps TRBD2 as D (5 bases). Germline CDR1 reads MDHEN; CDR2 reads SYDVKM. Trimming removed 8 bases at V and 0 bases at J, with 14 bases between. The CDR3 spans 14 residues. Complete variable domain (other parts from reference TRBV28 and TRBJ2-7): DVKVTQSSRYLVKRTGEKVFLECVQDMDHENMFWYRQDPGLGLRLIYFSYDVKMKEKGDIPEGYSVSREKKERFSLILESASTNQTSMYLCASRDPGSSYEQYFGPGTRLTVT.

The chain links TRBV28 to TRBJ1-2; 10 bases align to TRBD1. There are 12 residues in the CDR3. Germline V lookup: CDR1 MDHEN, CDR2 SYDVKM. V lost 8 bases to trimming and J lost 5 bases; unmatched junction nucleotides: 2. CDR3: CASLGQGYGYTF. CDR3 bases: TGTGCCAGCTTGGGACAGGGGTATGGCTACACCTTC.

This chain joins TRBV10-3 and TRBJ2-2; 15 nucleotides line up with TRBD2. The CDR3 length is 18 residues. Losses at the gene ends were 10 bases for V and 3 bases for J; bases not matched to a gene: 12. Germline-derived CDR1 and CDR2 are ENHRY and SYGVKD. The DNA for the CDR3 is TGTGCCACCCTTCCAGGACTAGCGGGAGGGGGGGACACCGGGGAGCTGTTTTTT. Protein sequence: CATLPGLAGGGDTGELFF.

The chain couples TRBV7-6 to TRBJ2-3; weak D call: TRBD1 (5 bases). Trimming shortened V by 6 bases and J by 6 bases, and 16 bases separated the two germline ends. The length of the CDR3 is 14 residues. Per the germline V gene, CDR1 is SGHVS and CDR2 is FNYEAQ. The CDR3 coding sequence is TGTGCCAGCAGTCCCAGGGCTATTCGGGATACGCAGTATTTT. Amino acid sequence: CASSPRAIRDTQYF.

V usage is TRBV6-5 and J usage is TRBJ1-6; D unresolved. Germline assignment: CDR1 MNHEY and CDR2 SVGAGI. The CDR3 runs 11 residues. The ends were cut back, 6 bases at V and 15 bases at J, with 12 bases in the middle. In DNA form, the CDR3 reads TGTGCCAGCAGGGGTGTGAGAGGCCTCCACTTT. It encodes CASRGVRGLHF.

The genes are TRBV27 and TRBJ2-1; TRBD2 matches 13 bases. The CDR3 is 20 amino acids. Germline CDR1 and CDR2: MNHEY and SMNVEV (reference sequence). The V gene end was trimmed by 5 bases and the J gene end by 0 bases; junction bases not matched to a gene: 13. The CDR3: CASSRPRLAGGLSSYNEQFF. CDR3 sequence (DNA): TGTGCCAGCAGTCGCCCACGACTAGCGGGAGGCTTAAGCTCCTACAATGAGCAGTTCTTC.

The V and J genes are TRBV5-8 and TRBJ2-1; possible D gene TRBD2, 5 bases. There are 14 residues in the CDR3. Germline V gives CDR1 SGHTS, CDR2 YDEGEE. V was cut by 4 bases and J by 4 bases, with 12 bases left in between. CDR3 in DNA: TGTGCCAGCAGCACCTGGACGGGATACAATGAGCAGTTCTTC. This translates into CASSTWTGYNEQFF.